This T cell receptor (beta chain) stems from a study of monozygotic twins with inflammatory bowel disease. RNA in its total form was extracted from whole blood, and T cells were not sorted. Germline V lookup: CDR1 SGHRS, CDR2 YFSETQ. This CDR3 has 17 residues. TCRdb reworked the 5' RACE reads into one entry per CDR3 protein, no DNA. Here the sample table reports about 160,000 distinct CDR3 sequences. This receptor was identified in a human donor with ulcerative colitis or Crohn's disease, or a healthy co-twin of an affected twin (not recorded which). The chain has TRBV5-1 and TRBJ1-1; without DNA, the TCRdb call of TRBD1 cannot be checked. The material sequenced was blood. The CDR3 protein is CASSLGRFVRGGTEAFF.